Following are 32 T cell receptor beta chains from one sample sequenced in a study of blood T cell repertoires in COVID-19. Libraries were prepared by immunoSEQ multiplex PCR; TCRdb keeps only in-frame clonotypes and omits some of them. Altogether roughly 99,000 clones are present, around 82% being singletons, with the ten largest covering 4.2%. The sequencing sample was made of peripheral blood. These receptors all stem from a human donor in a cohort sampled during active COVID-19.

The rearrangement links TRBV5-8 to TRBJ2-7, with 8 nucleotides matching TRBD2. This CDR3 spans 15 amino acids. Germline CDR1 SGHTS, CDR2 YDEGEE. V lost 4 bases to trimming and J lost 3 bases; unmatched junction nucleotides: 9. The chain's CDR3 is CASSVAGTRGYEQYF. The CDR3 bases are TGTGCCAGCAGCGTCGCCGGGACTAGAGGCTACGAGCAGTACTTC.

As regards this clone: One junction end does not reproduce the germline sequence, and a read error may be involved. V and J are TRBV25-1 and TRBJ1-5; TRBD1 matches 7 bases. This CDR3 has 13 amino acids. Germline-derived CDR1 and CDR2 are MGHDK and SYGVNS. CDR3 nucleotides: TGTGCCACCAGTAACAGGGGTGATCAGCCCCAGCATTTT. Residues: CATSNRGDQPQHF. Filled out from reference TRBV25-1 and TRBJ1-5, the complete variable domain reads EADIYQTPRYLVIGTGKKITLECSQTMGHDKMYWYQQDPGMELHLIHYSYGVNSTEKGDLSSESTVSRIRTEHFPLTLESARPSHTSQYLCATSNRGDQPQHFGDGTRLSIL.

The chain recombines TRBV5-6 with TRBJ1-2; 8 bases are shared with TRBD1. The CDR3 has 15 amino acids. Germline CDR1 reads SGHDT; CDR2 reads YYEEEE. The junction had 6 bases not matched to a gene; V was cut back by 3 bases and J by 2 bases. CDR3 nucleotides: TGTGCCAGCAGCTCCCGTGGGACAGGAAACTATGGCTACACCTTC. This encodes CASSSRGTGNYGYTF.

The chain links TRBV30 to TRBJ1-2; TRBD1 is a possible D gene (5 bases). The ends were cut back, 2 bases at V and 7 bases at J, with 17 bases in the middle. The CDR3 sequence is 14 residues long. Germline values: CDR1 GTSNPN, CDR2 SVGIG (reference sequence). DNA of the CDR3: TGTGCCTGGAGTCTAGCGTTGGGACTTTTTGGCTACACCTTC. Translating it yields CAWSLALGLFGYTF.

The rearrangement joins TRBV5-1 to TRBJ2-1, with 7 bases identical to TRBD2. Germline values: CDR1 SGHRS, CDR2 YFSETQ. The CDR3 contains 16 residues. The V and J ends lost 4 bases and 6 bases, in that order; junction bases with no gene match: 13. The CDR3 bases are TGCGCCAGCAGCCCACCCGGGACTACTATGGGCAATGAGCAGTTCTTC. Translated, it gives CASSPPGTTMGNEQFF.

J is TRBJ2-7 and V is TRBV27; 7 bases map to TRBD1. The CDR3 length is 15 residues. Losses at the gene ends were 1 base for V and 2 bases for J; bases not matched to a gene: 5. CDR1 and CDR2 from the germline V gene are MNHEY and SMNVEV (reference sequence). The DNA for the CDR3 is TGTGCCAGCAGTTTATTAGGACAGGAGCCCTACGAGCAGTACTTC. Translation gives CASSLLGQEPYEQYF.

This clone was recorded only once. The chain recombines TRBV29-1 with TRBJ1-1, with no clear D. The germline gives CDR1 SQVTM, CDR2 ANQGSEA. Trimming took 6 bases from V and 0 from J, leaving 11 bases between them. This CDR3 region has 13 residues. The CDR3 DNA is TGCAGCGTCCAGAGAGGTGTGAACACTGAAGCTTTCTTT. Residues: CSVQRGVNTEAFF.

The chain combines TRBV6-6 with TRBJ1-1, with 7 bases lining up with TRBD1. The CDR3 covers 13 residues. The V segment lost 7 bases and the J segment 3 bases; nucleotides outside the gene matches: 5. The germline CDR1 and CDR2 sequences are MNHNY and SVGAGI (reference sequence). The CDR3 DNA sequence: TGTGCCAGCAACGGACAGGCCCACACTGAAGCTTTCTTT. Protein: CASNGQAHTEAFF.

V is TRBV9 and J is TRBJ2-5; maybe TRBD2 (5 bases). The V gene lost 3 bases and the J gene lost 4 bases, with 22 bases spanning the gap. Germline loops: CDR1 SGDLS, CDR2 YYNGEE. The CDR3 runs 17 residues. CDR3 residues: CASSADYLLLERETQYF. The DNA for the CDR3 is TGTGCCAGCAGCGCCGACTACCTACTACTCGAACGAGAGACCCAGTACTTC.

The V and J genes are TRBV5-1 and TRBJ1-2; a possible D gene is TRBD1 (5 bases). Germline V CDR1 and CDR2: SGHRS, YFSETQ. The CDR3 runs to 13 residues. The germline V and J ends were trimmed by 5 bases and 5 bases, with 13 bases remaining between them. The CDR3 here is CASSKDTRYGYTF. The DNA of the CDR3 is TGCGCCAGCAGTAAGGACACGAGATATGGCTACACCTTC.

The chain uses TRBV7-2 and TRBJ2-1, with a tentative D call TRBD2 (5 bases). Trimming shortened V by 6 bases and J by 7 bases, and 13 bases separated the two germline ends. The CDR3 consists of 13 residues. Germline CDR1 and CDR2: SGHTA and FQGNSA. CDR3 region: CASRPVGVNEQFF. The CDR3 nucleotides read TGTGCCAGCAGGCCCGTCGGGGTTAATGAGCAGTTCTTC.

This clone was observed a few times. V usage is TRBV5-6 and J usage is TRBJ2-7, with D possibly TRBD2 on 5 matching bases. The V and J ends lost 4 bases and 3 bases respectively, with 17 bases between them. The CDR3 spans 15 residues. Germline CDR1 is SGHDT and CDR2 is YYEEEE. The DNA of the CDR3 is TGTGCCAGCAGCACCTTTATCGTCGGGGACTACGAGCAGTACTTC. Its protein product is CASSTFIVGDYEQYF.

The J gene is TRBJ1-1, the V gene TRBV5-1, with a possible D match to TRBD1 (6 bases). Trimming left V 5 bases short and J 3 bases short, with 11 bases between. Germline CDR1 reads SGHRS; CDR2 reads YFSETQ. The CDR3 is 13 residues long. CDR3 sequence: CASRSQGDTEAFF. As DNA, the CDR3 is TGCGCCAGCAGATCACAGGGTGACACTGAAGCTTTCTTT. Variable domain in full (rest from reference TRBV5-1 and TRBJ1-1): KAGVTQTPRYLIKTRGQQVTLSCSPISGHRSVSWYQQTPGQGLQFLFEYFSETQRNKGNFPGRFSGRQFSNSRSEMNVSTLELGDSALYLCASRSQGDTEAFFGQGTRLTVV.

This chain links TRBV7-3 with TRBJ2-7; 8 nucleotides line up with TRBD2. CDR1 is SGHTA and CDR2 is FQGTGA in the germline V gene. V was pared by 5 bases and J by 0 bases, with 6 bases of the junction left unmatched. The CDR3 has 15 amino acids. CDR3 coding DNA: TGTGCCAGCAGCCTTACTAGCGGAAGCTCCTACGAGCAGTACTTC. It specifies CASSLTSGSSYEQYF.

V and J are TRBV6-5 and TRBJ1-4; the match to TRBD1 covers 10 bases. This CDR3 is 13 amino acids long. Germline V CDR1 and CDR2: MNHEY, SVGAGI. Trimming cost V 6 bases and J 7 bases; bases outside gene matches: 2. As DNA, the CDR3 is TGTGCCAGCAGCCGGGACAGGGGTGAAAAACTGTTTTTT. It codes for CASSRDRGEKLFF.

V is TRBV3-1 (or the pseudogene TRBV3-2) and J is TRBJ1-6; weak D call: TRBD1 (5 bases). Trimming removed 5 bases at V and 6 bases at J, with 17 bases between. The germline CDR1 and CDR2 sequences are LGHDT and YNNKEL (reference sequence). This CDR3 spans 16 amino acids. The CDR3 protein is CASSTSWGVGNSPLHF. The CDR3 coding sequence is TGTGCCAGCAGCACGAGCTGGGGCGTGGGTAATTCACCCCTCCACTTT.

This chain links TRBV4-3 with TRBJ1-2, with D uncertain. V was trimmed by 0 bases and J by 6 bases, leaving 8 bases between them. Germline V lookup: CDR1 LGHNA, CDR2 YSLEER. This CDR3 has 13 amino acids. The CDR3 region has the DNA TGCGCCAGCAGCCAAGATGTCGGAGATGGCTACACCTTC. Encoded protein: CASSQDVGDGYTF.

V usage is TRBV28 and J usage is TRBJ2-7; tentative D call: TRBD1 (6 bases). This CDR3 is 16 amino acids long. Looked up from germline, CDR1 is MDHEN and CDR2 is SYDVKM. Trimming removed 8 bases at V and 2 bases at J, with 22 bases between. CDR3 residues: CASEPRITGMAYEQYF. The DNA of the CDR3 is TGTGCCAGCGAGCCCCGAATTACAGGGATGGCCTACGAGCAGTACTTC.

The chain couples TRBV11-3 to TRBJ2-1; 13 bases agree with TRBD2. V was clipped by 0 bases and J by 5 bases; unmatched bases: 16. CDR3 length: 21 residues. Germline V gives CDR1 SGHNT, CDR2 YENEEA. The CDR3 bases are TGTGCCAGCAGCTTAGACGGATTCGGGACTAGCGGGATATTGGGGGACAATGAGCAGTTCTTC. Translation gives CASSLDGFGTSGILGDNEQFF.

The chain couples TRBV4-1 to TRBJ1-2; D is perhaps TRBD1 (6 bases). Germline V CDR1 and CDR2: MGHRA, YSYEKL. There are 14 residues in the CDR3. Trimming cost V 4 bases and J 8 bases, with 17 bases left between them. CDR3 amino acids: CASSPTGTLRGYTF. In nucleotides, the CDR3 is TGCGCCAGCAGCCCCACGGGGACACTCAGAGGCTACACCTTC.

This clone showed up just once. This same CDR3 is encoded by further DNA sequences in the sample. This rearrangement joins TRBV19 to TRBJ1-2, with TRBD1 matching over 7 bases. This CDR3 spans 13 amino acids. V dropped 5 bases and J dropped 2; count of bases not matched to a gene: 2. From germline, CDR1 is LNHDA and CDR2 SQIVND (reference sequence). CDR3 in amino acids: CASSFRGNYGYTF. CDR3 DNA: TGTGCCAGTAGTTTCAGGGGGAACTATGGCTACACCTTC.

The CDR3 protein is CAISESPQGGDSPLHF. As DNA, the CDR3 is TGTGCCATCAGTGAGTCGCCCCAGGGTGGGGATTCACCCCTCCACTTT. The chain carries TRBV10-3 and TRBJ1-6; maybe TRBD1 (5 bases). CDR3 length equals 16 residues. Germline V gene sequence: CDR1 ENHRY, CDR2 SYGVKD. Deletions cut 0 bases from V and 8 bases from J, with 14 bases between.

The rearrangement links TRBV6-2 or TRBV6-3 to TRBJ1-1, with 8 bases fitting TRBD1. Germline loops: CDR1 MNHEY, CDR2 SVGEGT. The CDR3 runs 15 residues. Trimming cost V 2 bases and J 3 bases; bases outside gene matches: 5. Here the CDR3 reads CASSYPYRGDTEAFF. In nucleotides, the CDR3 is TGTGCCAGCAGTTACCCCTACAGGGGGGACACTGAAGCTTTCTTT.

The gene calls are TRBV7-2 and TRBJ1-1; TRBD1 matches 7 bases. CDR1 and CDR2 (germline): SGHTA, FQGNSA. V lost 4 bases, J lost 1 base, and 3 bases stayed unmatched. This CDR3 has 14 residues. Here the CDR3 DNA reads TGTGCCAGCAGCTACAGGGGTTGGAACACTGAAGCTTTCTTT. It encodes CASSYRGWNTEAFF.

The rearrangement links TRBV10-3 to TRBJ1-2; D is perhaps TRBD1 (6 bases). The CDR3 runs to 13 residues. Germline V gives CDR1 ENHRY, CDR2 SYGVKD. The V and J ends lost 3 bases and 4 bases respectively, with 9 bases between them. CDR3 nucleotide sequence: TGTGCCATCAGTGAAGGACAGATCTATGGCTACACCTTC. This codes for CAISEGQIYGYTF.

The V gene is TRBV18, the J gene TRBJ2-5, with 8 bases lining up with TRBD1. There are 14 residues in the CDR3. CDR1 and CDR2 (germline): KGHSH, LQKENI. Losses at the gene ends were 8 bases for V and 4 bases for J; bases not matched to a gene: 9. The CDR3 DNA reads TGTGCCAGCCACGACAGGGGTTCGGGAGAGACCCAGTACTTC. Its protein is CASHDRGSGETQYF. The complete variable domain, with remaining parts taken from reference TRBV18 and TRBJ2-5, reads NAGVMQNPRHLVRRRGQEARLRCSPMKGHSHVYWYRQLPEEGLKFMVYLQKENIIDESGMPKERFSAEFPKEGPSILRIQQVVRGDSAAYFCASHDRGSGETQYFGPGTRLLVL.

The chain employs TRBV7-9 and TRBJ2-2, with a tentative D call TRBD2 (5 bases). Trimming removed 7 bases at V and 6 bases at J, with 12 bases between. CDR1 and CDR2 (germline): SEHNR, FQNEAQ (reference sequence). The CDR3 is 13 residues long. This chain's CDR3 is CASTPSGSGELFF. CDR3 nucleotide sequence: TGTGCCAGCACCCCGTCGGGGTCCGGGGAGCTGTTTTTT.

This clone was picked up a small number of times. The rearrangement uses TRBV27 and TRBJ1-2; TRBD1 agrees at 9 bases. J was trimmed by 5 bases and V by 5 bases; bases with no gene match: 6. The CDR3 extends over 14 amino acids. Germline loops: CDR1 MNHEY, CDR2 SMNVEV (reference sequence). The CDR3 region has the DNA TGTGCCAGCAGTCCGGGACAGGGAAGATATGGCTACACCTTC. Translation gives CASSPGQGRYGYTF.

The chain recombines TRBV6-5 with TRBJ2-7, with 8 nucleotides matching TRBD2. J was trimmed by 0 bases and V by 7 bases; bases with no gene match: 5. Germline CDR1 is MNHEY and CDR2 is SVGAGI. The CDR3 is made up of 14 amino acids. CDR3 in DNA: TGTGCCAGCATCGTAAGCGGGAGCTCCTACGAGCAGTACTTC. This translates into CASIVSGSSYEQYF.

The chain couples TRBV7-9 to TRBJ2-7; TRBD2 matches at 15 bases. Losses at the gene ends were 5 bases for V and 4 bases for J; bases not matched to a gene: 12. This CDR3 is built from 18 residues. The germline V gene has CDR1 SEHNR and CDR2 FQNEAQ (reference sequence). The CDR3 is CASSGGLAGGYSGYEQYF. CDR3 coding DNA: TGTGCCAGCAGCGGAGGACTAGCGGGAGGGTATTCGGGGTACGAGCAGTACTTC.

V is TRBV7-2 and J is TRBJ1-1, with D tentatively TRBD1 (6 bases). This CDR3 spans 16 amino acids. Germline V gene sequence: CDR1 SGHTA, CDR2 FQGNSA. V shed 4 bases and J shed 2 bases, with 17 bases lying between them. Here the CDR3 reads CASSSSGGSPNTEAFF. CDR3 nucleotide sequence: TGTGCCAGCAGCTCTAGCGGGGGCTCCCCAAACACTGAAGCTTTCTTT.

A few counts support this clone. The rearrangement links TRBV7-2 to TRBJ1-2; TRBD1 aligns across 8 bases. Germline V gives CDR1 SGHTA, CDR2 FQGNSA. This CDR3 spans 14 amino acids. Trimming took 5 bases from V and 0 from J; bases not matched to a gene: 2. CDR3 amino acids: CASSDRGANYGYTF. The CDR3 DNA reads TGTGCCAGCAGCGACAGGGGTGCTAACTATGGCTACACCTTC.